This TCR beta chain comes out of a study of cytomegalovirus exposure and HLA in healthy donors. In the PCR, 60 Vbeta and 13 Jbeta primers were used. Clones were sequenced by immunoSEQ multiplex PCR, and TCRdb holds only the in-frame ones, with some missing. The sample lists about 150,000 clones, roughly 70% seen once, with about 2.2% in the top ten. The germline gives CDR1 LGHNA, CDR2 YNFKEQ. Trimming left V 1 base short and J 1 base short, with 10 bases between. The CDR3 totals 15 residues. The TCR comes from a woman aged 55 to 70 in good health and CMV-seropositive. This chain links TRBV4-2 with TRBJ1-1, with D maybe TRBD1 (5 bases). Material: PBMCs. The CDR3 DNA reads as TGTGCCAGCAGCCAAGTGGCGGGGGGGAACACTGAAGCTTTCTTT. Its protein is CASSQVAGGNTEAFF.